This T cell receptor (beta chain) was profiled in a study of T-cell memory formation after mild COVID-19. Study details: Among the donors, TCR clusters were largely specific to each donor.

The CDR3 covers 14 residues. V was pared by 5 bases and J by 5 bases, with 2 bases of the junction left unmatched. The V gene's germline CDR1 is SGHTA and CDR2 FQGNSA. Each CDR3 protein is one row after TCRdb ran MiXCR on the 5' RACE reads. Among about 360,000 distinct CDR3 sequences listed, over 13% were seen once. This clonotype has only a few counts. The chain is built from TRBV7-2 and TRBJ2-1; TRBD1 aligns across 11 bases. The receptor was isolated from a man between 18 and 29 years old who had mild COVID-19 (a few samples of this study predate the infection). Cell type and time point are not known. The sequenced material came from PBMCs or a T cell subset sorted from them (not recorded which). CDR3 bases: TGTGCCAGCAGCCGGGACAGGGGGGACAATGAGCAGTTCTTC. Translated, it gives CASSRDRGDNEQFF.